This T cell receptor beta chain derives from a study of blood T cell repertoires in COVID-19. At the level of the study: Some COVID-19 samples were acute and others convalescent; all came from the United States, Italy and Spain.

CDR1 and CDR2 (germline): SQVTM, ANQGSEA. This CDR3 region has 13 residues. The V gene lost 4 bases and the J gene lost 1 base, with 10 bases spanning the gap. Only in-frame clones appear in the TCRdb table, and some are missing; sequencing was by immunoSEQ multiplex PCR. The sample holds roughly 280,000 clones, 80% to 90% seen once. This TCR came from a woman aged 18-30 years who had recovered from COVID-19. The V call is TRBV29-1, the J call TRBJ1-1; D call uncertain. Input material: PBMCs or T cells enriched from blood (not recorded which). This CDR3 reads CSVVDGRNTEAFF. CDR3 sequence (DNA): TGCAGCGTTGTAGACGGTCGGAACACTGAAGCTTTCTTT.